Presented here are 14 T cell receptor beta chains from one specimen sequenced in a study of blood T cell repertoires in COVID-19. TCRdb's copy holds only in-frame clones and misses some; the assay was immunoSEQ multiplex PCR. The sample carries around 160,000 clones, approximately 83% recorded once. Input material: PBMCs or T cells enriched from blood (not recorded which). The origin of the receptors is a woman aged 55-69 years who had recovered from COVID-19.

This clone showed up just once. The rearrangement uses TRBV29-1 and TRBJ1-2; TRBD1 agrees at 7 bases. This CDR3 contains 11 residues. V lost 6 bases to trimming and J lost 8 bases; unmatched junction nucleotides: 6. Germline values: CDR1 SQVTM, CDR2 ANQGSEA. The CDR3 DNA sequence: TGCAGCGTCGGACAGGTGGGGGGCTACACCTTC. Its protein is CSVGQVGGYTF.

The V gene is TRBV4-1, the J gene TRBJ2-7; TRBD1 matches 7 bases. The CDR3 covers 15 residues. V shed 3 bases and J 3 bases; nucleotides not matched to a gene: 8. Germline V gene lookup returns CDR1 MGHRA and CDR2 YSYEKL. The CDR3 here is CASSQTWGQHYEQYF. CDR3 nucleotide sequence: TGCGCCAGCAGCCAGACCTGGGGACAGCACTACGAGCAGTACTTC.

The V gene is TRBV5-1, the J gene TRBJ2-5; possible D gene TRBD1, 5 bases. The V and J ends lost 0 bases and 5 bases respectively, with 11 bases between them. The CDR3 covers 14 residues. Germline V gives CDR1 SGHRS, CDR2 YFSETQ. CDR3 protein: CASSLGQGKETQYF. CDR3 coding DNA: TGCGCCAGCAGCTTGGGTCAGGGCAAGGAGACCCAGTACTTC.

The chain couples TRBV2 to TRBJ1-5; D is perhaps TRBD1 (5 bases). Germline lookup yields CDR1 SNHLY and CDR2 FYNNEI. This CDR3 comprises 13 residues. The ends were cut back, 3 bases at V and 11 bases at J, with 14 bases in the middle. The CDR3 protein is CASSEIPGQSQHF. The CDR3 bases are TGTGCCAGCAGTGAGATACCCGGACAATCCCAGCATTTT.

The chain recombines TRBV7-2 with TRBJ1-1, with 7 bases matching TRBD1. Losses at the gene ends were 5 bases for V and 5 bases for J; bases not matched to a gene: 8. Germline loops: CDR1 SGHTA, CDR2 FQGNSA. This CDR3 spans 14 amino acids. CDR3 in amino acids: CASSRSGRGTEAFF. CDR3 DNA: TGTGCCAGCAGCCGCTCTGGCAGGGGGACTGAAGCTTTCTTT. Drawing the rest from reference TRBV7-2 and TRBJ1-1, the complete variable domain is GAGVSQSPSNKVTEKGKDVELRCDPISGHTALYWYRQSLGQGLEFLIYFQGNSAPDKSGLPSDRFSAERTGGSVSTLTIQRTQQEDSAVYLCASSRSGRGTEAFFGQGTRLTVV.

In this sample, this clone turned up once. J is TRBJ2-4 and V is TRBV7-2, with 8 bases lining up with TRBD2. Germline V gene sequence: CDR1 SGHTA, CDR2 FQGNSA. This CDR3 region has 16 residues. Trimming at V came to 5 bases and at J to 11 bases, leaving 17 bases not matched to a gene. The CDR3 nucleotides are TGTGCCAGCAGCAAGCAAGCGGGAGTGTTACGGGAGCTTCAGTACTTC. Encoded protein: CASSKQAGVLRELQYF.

As to this clone: The junction shows a germline mismatch at one end, possibly a read error. V gene TRBV24-1 combines with J gene TRBJ2-1; 7 bases are shared with TRBD1. The CDR3 has 14 amino acids. Per germline, CDR1 KGHDR and CDR2 SFDVKD. The DNA of the CDR3 is TGCAACACCACGGACAGGAGCTCCTACAATGAGCAGTTCTTC. It is translated as CNTTDRSSYNEQFF.

This chain joins TRBV27 and TRBJ2-6, with D perhaps TRBD1 (6 bases). V lost 8 bases and J lost 0, with 14 bases in between. The CDR3 covers 16 residues. Germline V lookup: CDR1 MNHEY, CDR2 SMNVEV (reference sequence). CDR3 in DNA: TGTGCCAGCGGATACAGGGCCTCCTCTGGGGCCAACGTCCTGACTTTC. Translation: CASGYRASSGANVLTF.

This rearrangement joins TRBV27 to TRBJ2-7; a possible D gene is TRBD2 (5 bases). Germline assignment: CDR1 MNHEY and CDR2 SMNVEV (reference sequence). There are 14 residues in the CDR3. V lost 2 bases to trimming and J lost 8 bases, with 16 bases between them. This chain's CDR3 is CASSLGGPSWQQYF. CDR3 coding DNA: TGTGCCAGCAGTTTAGGAGGACCCTCCTGGCAGCAGTACTTC.

V and J are TRBV6-2 or TRBV6-3 and TRBJ2-3; TRBD2 agrees at 13 bases. This CDR3 region has 16 residues. V lost 4 bases to trimming and J lost 7 bases; unmatched junction nucleotides: 8. In germline, CDR1 is MNHEY, CDR2 SVGEGT. CDR3 in DNA: TGTGCCAGCAGTTCACCCGGGACTAGCGGGATAAATACGCAGTATTTT. This translates into CASSSPGTSGINTQYF.

The chain uses TRBV3-1 (or the pseudogene TRBV3-2) and TRBJ2-3; D perhaps matches TRBD2 (6 bases). The germline V gene has CDR1 LGHDT and CDR2 YNNKEL (reference sequence). With 4 bases removed from V and 2 bases from J, the gap between germline ends came to 13 bases. The CDR3 contains 15 residues. The CDR3 is CASSPLGGYTDTQYF. DNA of the CDR3: TGTGCCAGCAGCCCCCTCGGGGGTTACACAGATACGCAGTATTTT.

The chain has TRBV3-1 (or the pseudogene TRBV3-2) and TRBJ2-7, with 8 bases identical to TRBD2. With V trimmed by 1 base and J by 12 bases, 2 bases remained unmatched. Germline V lookup: CDR1 LGHDT, CDR2 YNNKEL (reference sequence). The CDR3 has 11 residues. CDR3 residues: CASSQGSGVYF. Here the CDR3 DNA reads TGTGCCAGCAGCCAAGGTAGCGGGGTGTACTTC.

The rearrangement uses TRBV7-9 and TRBJ1-1, with 9 bases lining up with TRBD1. Germline CDR1 is SEHNR and CDR2 is FQNEAQ (reference sequence). The CDR3 is made up of 16 amino acids. The V and J ends lost 1 base and 1 base, in that order; junction bases with no gene match: 4. In DNA form, the CDR3 reads TGTGCCAGCAGCTTAGGGGGACAGGGCTCGAACACTGAAGCTTTCTTT. Translating gives CASSLGGQGSNTEAFF.

This clone was observed a handful of times. V usage is TRBV10-1 and J usage is TRBJ1-2; TRBD1 is a possible D gene (6 bases). Trimming took 5 bases from V and 5 from J, leaving 12 bases between them. The CDR3 runs 13 residues. CDR1 and CDR2 from the germline V gene are WNHNN and SYGVQD (reference sequence). The CDR3 here is CASSPDRQYGYTF. Here the CDR3 DNA reads TGCGCCAGCAGTCCCGACAGGCAATATGGCTACACCTTC.